This record covers a single TCR beta chain. This specimen belongs to a study of OX40 agonist ivuxolimab in advanced cancers. Study details: Patients received ivuxolimab, an agonistic anti-OX40 (CD134) antibody.

Measured with immunoSEQ multiplex PCR; TCRdb has only the in-frame clones, and not every one. The repertoire has about 46,000 clones, 89% of them found once; the top ten carry approximately 12%. Patients with a history of autoimmune disease or on systemic immunosuppression were excluded. The receptor was derived from an adult with an advanced solid tumor such as melanoma, head and neck, liver or kidney cancer. The material sequenced was CD4+ or CD8+ T cells sorted from blood, taken in a trial of the OX40 agonist ivuxolimab.

The CDR3 reads CASTRGRTGFSPESLHF. The CDR3 DNA is TGCGCCAGCACTCGGGGGAGGACAGGGTTCTCCCCTGAGTCCCTCCACTTT. The genes are TRBV10-1 and TRBJ1-6, with TRBD1 matching over 8 bases. Trimming cost V 7 bases and J 14 bases; bases outside gene matches: 22. The V gene's germline CDR1 is WNHNN and CDR2 SYGVQD (reference sequence). There are 17 residues in the CDR3.